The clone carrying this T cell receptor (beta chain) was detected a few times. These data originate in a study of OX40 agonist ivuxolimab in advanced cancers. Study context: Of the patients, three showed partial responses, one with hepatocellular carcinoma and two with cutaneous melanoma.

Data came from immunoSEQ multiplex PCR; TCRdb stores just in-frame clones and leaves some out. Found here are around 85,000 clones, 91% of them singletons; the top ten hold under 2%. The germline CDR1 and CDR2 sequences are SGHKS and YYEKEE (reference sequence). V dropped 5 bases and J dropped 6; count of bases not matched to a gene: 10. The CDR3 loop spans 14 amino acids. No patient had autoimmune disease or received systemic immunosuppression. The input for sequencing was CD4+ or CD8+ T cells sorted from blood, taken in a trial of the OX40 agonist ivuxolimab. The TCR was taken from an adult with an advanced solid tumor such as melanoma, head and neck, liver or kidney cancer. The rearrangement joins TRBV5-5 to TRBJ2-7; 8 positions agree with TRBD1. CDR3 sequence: CASSPPAGGREQYF. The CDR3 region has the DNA TGTGCCAGCAGTCCCCCCGCAGGGGGCCGCGAGCAGTACTTC. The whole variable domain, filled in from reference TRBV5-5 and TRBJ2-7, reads DAGVTQSPTHLIKTRGQQVTLRCSPISGHKSVSWYQQVLGQGPQFIFQYYEKEERGRGNFPDRFSARQFPNYSSELNVNALLLGDSALYLCASSPPAGGREQYFGPGTRLTVT.